This T cell receptor (beta chain) is drawn from a study of blood T cells in healthy people across ages. Study conclusions and caveats: CMV status of donors was unknown, possibly confounding expanded clonotype changes. Unsorted PBMCs ruled out conclusive naive versus antigen-experienced comparison. Researchers report that TCR beta diversity correlated strongly with naive T cell percentage.

Germline assignment: CDR1 SGHRS and CDR2 YFSETQ. The CDR3 extends over 15 amino acids. V was clipped by 0 bases and J by 2 bases, with 12 bases between them. Alongside a J-beta primer mix, a sample-barcoded 5' primer served in a second PCR lasting roughly 7 to 12 cycles. CDR3-containing paired-end reads numbered at least 2.5 million in each sample. TCRdb independently ran MiXCR on the 5' RACE reads; one entry per CDR3 protein. Among about 640,000 distinct CDR3 sequences listed, 25% to 35% were seen once. This clonotype was seen many times. Antigen: not known. This chain connects TRBV5-1 to TRBJ2-7; D is undetermined. This clonotype originated in a woman older than 75 in good health. Sequenced sample: blood. For the CDR3, the DNA is TGCGCCAGCAGCTTGGGAACCCAATCCCCCTACGAGCAGTACTTC. This encodes CASSLGTQSPYEQYF.